This TCR beta chain emerged from a study of cytomegalovirus exposure and HLA in healthy donors. Study-level findings and limits: Per published reports, the classifier diagnosed cytomegalovirus status with high specificity and sensitivity.

The PCR employed 60 Vbeta primers together with 13 Jbeta primers. Sequenced by immunoSEQ multiplex PCR; TCRdb stores in-frame clones only, minus some. The sample lists roughly 120,000 clones, roughly 63% seen once, with more than 8.5% in the top ten. A word on this clone: Its antigen remains unknown.

The CDR3 totals 15 residues. Trimming cost V 8 bases and J 5 bases; bases outside gene matches: 12. CDR1 is SNHLY and CDR2 is FYNNEI in the germline V gene. This receptor was taken from a man aged 35 to 55 in good health and CMV-seropositive. The sample comprised PBMCs. The chain uses TRBV2 and TRBJ2-3; 8 bases align to TRBD2. The CDR3 loop reads CASGLDGRAIDTQYF. The CDR3 DNA is TGTGCCAGCGGTCTGGACGGGAGGGCCATAGATACGCAGTATTTT.